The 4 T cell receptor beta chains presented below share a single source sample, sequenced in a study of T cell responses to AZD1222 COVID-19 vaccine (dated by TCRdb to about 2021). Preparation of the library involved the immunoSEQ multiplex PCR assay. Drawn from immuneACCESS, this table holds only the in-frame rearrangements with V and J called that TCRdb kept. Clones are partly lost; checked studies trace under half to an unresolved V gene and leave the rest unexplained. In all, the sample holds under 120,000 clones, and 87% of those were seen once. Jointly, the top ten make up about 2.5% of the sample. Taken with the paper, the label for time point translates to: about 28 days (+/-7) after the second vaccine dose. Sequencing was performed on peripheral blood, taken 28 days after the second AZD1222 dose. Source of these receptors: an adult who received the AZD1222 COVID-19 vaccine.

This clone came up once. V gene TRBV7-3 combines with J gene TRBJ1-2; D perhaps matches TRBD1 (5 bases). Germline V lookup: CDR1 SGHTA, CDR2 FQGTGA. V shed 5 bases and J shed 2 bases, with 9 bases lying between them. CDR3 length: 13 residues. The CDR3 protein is CASSQGGNYGYTF. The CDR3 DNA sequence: TGTGCCAGCAGCCAGGGAGGGAACTATGGCTACACCTTC. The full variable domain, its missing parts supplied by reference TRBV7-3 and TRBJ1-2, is GAGVSQTPSNKVTEKGKYVELRCDPISGHTALYWYRQSLGQGPEFLIYFQGTGAADDSGLPNDRFFAVRPEGSVSTLKIQRTERGDSAVYLCASSQGGNYGYTFGSGTRLTVV.

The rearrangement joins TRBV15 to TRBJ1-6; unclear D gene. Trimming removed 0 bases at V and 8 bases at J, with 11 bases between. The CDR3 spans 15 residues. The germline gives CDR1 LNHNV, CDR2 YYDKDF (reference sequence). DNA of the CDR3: TGTGCCACCAGCAGAGATCGAGAGGGTGATTCACCCCTCCACTTT. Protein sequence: CATSRDREGDSPLHF.

CDR3: CASSFGGIRATYGYTF. The DNA for the CDR3 is TGTGCCAGCAGCTTTGGGGGTATCCGGGCTACCTATGGCTACACCTTC. The genes are TRBV11-2 and TRBJ1-2; D is possibly TRBD1 (5 bases). V gave up 3 bases and J gave up 4 bases, with 18 bases separating them. The germline V gene has CDR1 SGHAT and CDR2 FQNNGV. This CDR3 is 16 amino acids long.

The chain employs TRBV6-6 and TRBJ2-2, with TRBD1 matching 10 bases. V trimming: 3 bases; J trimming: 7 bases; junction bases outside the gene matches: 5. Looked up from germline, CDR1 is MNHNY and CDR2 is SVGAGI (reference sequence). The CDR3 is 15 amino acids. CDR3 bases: TGTGCCAGCAGTTATGGGACAGGGGATATCGGGGAGCTGTTTTTT. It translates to CASSYGTGDIGELFF.